This TCR beta chain originates from a study of identical twins. General study points: The abundant beta clonotypes from cord blood had fewer insertions, and memory repertoires had none of this.

V was clipped by 0 bases and J by 8 bases, with 8 bases between them. The germline CDR1 and CDR2 sequences are KGHSH and LQKENI. The CDR3 has 13 residues. TCRdb re-analysed the 5' RACE reads in MiXCR, keeping a single row per CDR3 protein. The sample yields about 530,000 distinct CDR3 sequences, about 16% seen once. This clonotype has just a few counts. The antigen remains undetermined. The sample was also reused in another study, on yellow fever vaccine responses in identical twins.

Sequenced material: CD4+ T cells sorted from blood. This TCR was recovered from a woman between 18 and 29 years old in good health. The V call is TRBV18, the J call TRBJ2-1; no clear D. The CDR3 DNA sequence: TGTGCCAGCTCACCACCGGGTTTGGATGAGCAGTTCTTC. Amino acids: CASSPPGLDEQFF.